This TCR beta chain is from a study of T-cell memory formation after mild COVID-19. Study-level background: TCR clusters were mostly confined to one donor each.

Constant-segment primers and 5'RACE yielded cDNA libraries for TCR alpha and TCR beta, each carrying sample barcodes and UMIs. TCRdb reprocessed the 5' RACE reads via MiXCR and lists one record per CDR3 protein. The data show about 150,000 distinct CDR3 sequences, around a third seen once. V shed 5 bases and J shed 7 bases, with 14 bases lying between them. This CDR3 has 14 amino acids. The chain has TRBV12-3 or TRBV12-4 and TRBJ1-4; possibly TRBD1 for D (5 bases). The clonotype was recovered from an adult woman who had mild COVID-19 (a few samples of this study predate the infection). Cell type and time point are not known. The specimen was PBMCs or a T cell subset sorted from them (not recorded which). DNA for the CDR3: TGTGCCAGCAGTCGGGACCTTCGTGGTGAAAAACTGTTTTTT. It encodes CASSRDLRGEKLFF.